These T cell receptor beta chains were read from a single sample in a study of blood T cell repertoires in COVID-19. The protocol was immunoSEQ multiplex PCR, while the TCRdb copy is restricted to in-frame clones and leaves out a portion. The table records 110,000 to 150,000 clones, roughly 80% of them present only once. Sequences were obtained from PBMCs or T cells enriched from blood (not recorded which). The origin of the receptors is a woman aged 40 to 50 who had recovered from COVID-19. The CDR3 runs from the conserved cysteine through the conserved F or W. Fields, in order: V gene, J gene, clone size, CDR3 protein. Not all rows give a size; the values are once, few, many and, for expanded clones, a class.

TRBV11-2	TRBJ2-5	NA	CASRPPGVLRETQYF
TRBV9	TRBJ2-5	NA	CASSVGAGVQETQYF
TRBV9	TRBJ2-3	NA	CASSVGPSGGWEDTQYF
TRBV3-1/TRBV3-2	TRBJ2-7	NA	CASSQGSGSGAYEQYF
TRBV19	TRBJ2-2	NA	CASSIGGGVGELFF
TRBV6-2/TRBV6-3	TRBJ1-1	NA	CASSYADMNTEAFF
TRBV23-1	TRBJ2-2	NA	CASSQQGSGELFF
TRBV6-5	TRBJ1-2	NA	CASGWNQGALYGYTF
TRBV5-4	TRBJ2-7	once	CASRPGGAGDSYEQYF
TRBV2	TRBJ2-7	NA	CASSGRAGTTPYEQYF
TRBV4-1	TRBJ2-2	NA	CASSQEKKGHNTGELFF
TRBV12-3/TRBV12-4	TRBJ1-1	NA	CASSSRAGTEAFF
TRBV18	TRBJ2-5	NA	CASSPRTQETQYF
TRBV24-1	TRBJ2-7	NA	CATSESVAGGRQYF
TRBV7-9	TRBJ2-1	NA	CASSLPDRSYNEQFF
TRBV13	TRBJ2-6	once	CASSLWGVTGANVLTF
TRBV7-8	TRBJ2-3	NA	CASRPSGGGASYTQYF
TRBV5-1	TRBJ2-3	NA	CASTGTSGGGTDTQYF
TRBV19	TRBJ1-2	NA	CASSEGARGYTF
TRBV15	TRBJ2-7	NA	CATSRESGETGASYEQYF
TRBV5-1	TRBJ1-1	NA	CASRGQGAPVEAFF
TRBV7-7	TRBJ2-2	NA	CASSKDRGRAGELLF
TRBV18	TRBJ1-5	NA	CASSPPSGTDGRSNQPQHF
TRBV20-1	TRBJ2-7	NA	CSAGQGLEQYF
TRBV6-5	TRBJ2-3	few	CASSFIDTQYF
TRBV6-5	TRBJ2-2	NA	CASSRGVPGTGELFF
TRBV19	TRBJ1-1	NA	CASSMYGVTEAFF
TRBV30	TRBJ1-2	NA	CAWSSPNPQGGYTF
TRBV6-4	TRBJ1-2	NA	CASRGQGAYGYTF
TRBV5-4	TRBJ2-1	NA	CASSLTTGTGGLNEQFF
TRBV5-1	TRBJ2-5	NA	CASSLALAVGETQYF
TRBV29-1	TRBJ1-4	once	CSVMDRGRGNEKLFF
TRBV5-1	TRBJ1-1	NA	CASSLVAGGVNTEAFF
TRBV29-1	TRBJ1-5	NA	CSVSRGKSQPQHF
TRBV6-5	TRBJ2-1	NA	CATPGLAGEYEQFF
TRBV6-4	TRBJ1-1	NA	CASSAGGGSTEAFF
TRBV11-2	TRBJ2-1	NA	CASSFSSNNEQFF
TRBV7-8	TRBJ1-2	NA	CASSPRRSNYGYTF
TRBV12-5	TRBJ1-4	NA	CASGLFRGQGDNEKLFF
TRBV4-1	TRBJ1-1	few	CASSQGPDRLNTEAFF
TRBV6-5	TRBJ1-6	NA	CASRWTDLNSPLHF
TRBV28	TRBJ1-2	NA	CASSPGVFNYGYTF
TRBV6-5	TRBJ2-2	NA	CASTPTGLTGELFF
TRBV5-4	TRBJ2-5	NA	CASSSRRAREETQYF
TRBV18	TRBJ2-1	NA	CASSPILTGRNEQFF
TRBV12-3/TRBV12-4	TRBJ1-5	NA	CASSPFSNQPQHF
TRBV7-2	TRBJ1-3	NA	CASSPGNTIYF
TRBV19	TRBJ1-1	NA	CASSPGRRDRWERTEAFF
TRBV7-9	TRBJ1-4	NA	CASSPGTADNEKLFF
TRBV9	TRBJ2-5	NA	CASSVSGEGIETQYF
TRBV11-2	TRBJ2-1	NA	CASSRQGNEQFF
TRBV21-1	TRBJ2-3	NA	CAIEKWTDTQYF
TRBV10-3	TRBJ1-1	NA	CAISESGGENTEAFF
TRBV28	TRBJ1-5	NA	CASSLGVINQPQHF
TRBV21-1	TRBJ1-1	few	CASSKGQGWATEAFF
TRBV3-1/TRBV3-2	TRBJ2-1	NA	CASSLIASEQFF
TRBV5-6	TRBJ1-1	NA	CASSLGPGLGYTEAFF
TRBV7-2	TRBJ1-1	NA	CASSLGQMNTEAFF
TRBV7-9	TRBJ1-4	NA	CASSFKAYGTRANEKLFF
TRBV2	TRBJ2-7	NA	CASKYGILYEQYF